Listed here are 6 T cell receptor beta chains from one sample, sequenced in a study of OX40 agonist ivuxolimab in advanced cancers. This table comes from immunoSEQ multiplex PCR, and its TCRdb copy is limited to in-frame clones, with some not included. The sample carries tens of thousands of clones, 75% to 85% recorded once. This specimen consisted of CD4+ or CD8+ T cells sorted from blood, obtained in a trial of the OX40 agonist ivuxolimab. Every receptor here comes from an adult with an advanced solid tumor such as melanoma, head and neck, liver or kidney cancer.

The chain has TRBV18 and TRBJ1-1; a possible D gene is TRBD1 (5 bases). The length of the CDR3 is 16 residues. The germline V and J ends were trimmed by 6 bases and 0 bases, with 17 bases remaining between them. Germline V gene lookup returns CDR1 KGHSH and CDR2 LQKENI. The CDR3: CASSPRAPGLNTEAFF. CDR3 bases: TGTGCCAGCTCTCCTCGAGCCCCGGGGCTGAACACTGAAGCTTTCTTT.

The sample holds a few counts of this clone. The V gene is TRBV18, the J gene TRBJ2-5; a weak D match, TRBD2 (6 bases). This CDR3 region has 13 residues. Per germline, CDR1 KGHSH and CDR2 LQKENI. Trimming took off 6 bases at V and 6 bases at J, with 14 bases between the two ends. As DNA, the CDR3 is TGTGCCAGCTCCCGCGACGGGGGAAAGACCCAGTACTTC. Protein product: CASSRDGGKTQYF.

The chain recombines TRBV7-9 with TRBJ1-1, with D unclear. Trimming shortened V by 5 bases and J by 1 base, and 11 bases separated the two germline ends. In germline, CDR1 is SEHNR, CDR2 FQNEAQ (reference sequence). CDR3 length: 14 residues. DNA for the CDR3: TGTGCCAGCAGCCCCCCGGTTGCGAACACTGAAGCTTTCTTT. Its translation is CASSPPVANTEAFF. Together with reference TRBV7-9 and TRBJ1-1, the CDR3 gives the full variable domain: DTGVSQNPRHKITKRGQNVTFRCDPISEHNRLYWYRQTLGQGPEFLTYFQNEAQLEKSRLLSDRFSAERPKGSFSTLEIQRTEQGDSAMYLCASSPPVANTEAFFGQGTRLTVV.

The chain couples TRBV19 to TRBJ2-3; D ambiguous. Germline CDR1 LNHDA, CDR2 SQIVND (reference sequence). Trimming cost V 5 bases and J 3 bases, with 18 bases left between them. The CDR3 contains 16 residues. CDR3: CASSPPRSRSTDTQYF. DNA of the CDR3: TGTGCCAGTAGTCCTCCCCGGTCGAGAAGTACAGATACGCAGTATTTT. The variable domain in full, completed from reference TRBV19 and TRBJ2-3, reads DGGITQSPKYLFRKEGQNVTLSCEQNLNHDAMYWYRQDPGQGLRLIYYSQIVNDFQKGDIAEGYSVSREKKESFPLTVTSAQKNPTAFYLCASSPPRSRSTDTQYFGPGTRLTVL.

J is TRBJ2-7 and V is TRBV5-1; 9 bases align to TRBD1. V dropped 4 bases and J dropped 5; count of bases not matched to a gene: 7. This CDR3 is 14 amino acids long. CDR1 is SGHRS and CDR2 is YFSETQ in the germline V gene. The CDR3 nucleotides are TGCGCCAGCAGCACGGGACAGGGTTGGGACGAGCAGTACTTC. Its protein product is CASSTGQGWDEQYF.

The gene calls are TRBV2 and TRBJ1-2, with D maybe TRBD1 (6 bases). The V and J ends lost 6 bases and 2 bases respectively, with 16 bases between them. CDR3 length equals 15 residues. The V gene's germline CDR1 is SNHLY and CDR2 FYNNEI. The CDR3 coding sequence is TGTGCCAGCAGCCCCGAGGGGGGGGCGAACTATGGCTACACCTTC. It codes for CASSPEGGANYGYTF.